This T cell receptor (beta chain) stems from a study of blood T cell repertoires in COVID-19. Whole-study context: Specimens from acute and convalescent COVID-19 originated in the United States, Italy and Spain. From T cells, B-cell-depleted T cells, or PBMCs came the material, which was cDNA or gDNA.

In the original analysis: Reference gene primer amplification gave estimated nucleated cell counts. The assay was immunoSEQ multiplex PCR, and TCRdb's table has in-frame clones only and misses some. Clone size and the V and J calls come from that table; the DNA yielded D and trimming. The sample lists 130,000 or so clones, more than 85% seen once, with roughly 18% in the top ten. Germline CDR1 is LNHNV and CDR2 is YYDKDF (reference sequence). This CDR3 comprises 16 residues. Trimming cost V 1 base and J 6 bases, with 13 bases left between them. Material: peripheral blood. This rearrangement joins TRBV15 to TRBJ1-6; D ambiguous. This receptor was taken from a man between 45 and 60 years old with active or convalescent COVID-19. CDR3 in amino acids: CATSRVQVGGNSPLHF. The CDR3 DNA reads TGTGCCACCAGCAGAGTCCAGGTGGGTGGTAATTCACCCCTCCACTTT.